The next 27 T cell receptor beta chains were all read from a single sample in a study of blood T cell repertoires in COVID-19. Libraries were prepared by immunoSEQ multiplex PCR; TCRdb keeps only in-frame clonotypes and omits some of them. The table lists around 100,000 clones, roughly 79% of them singletons. The sequencing sample was made of peripheral blood. These receptors were taken from a man at least 80 years old with COVID-19, enrolled during active disease.

The rearrangement links TRBV19 to TRBJ1-2, with 7 nucleotides matching TRBD1. Trimming removed 2 bases from V and 7 bases from J; junction bases left unmatched: 13. There are 16 residues in the CDR3. The germline V gene has CDR1 LNHDA and CDR2 SQIVND (reference sequence). This CDR3 is CASSIRGDRSRVGYTF. The CDR3 coding sequence is TGTGCCAGTAGTATAAGGGGGGACAGAAGCCGGGTTGGCTACACCTTC.

V is TRBV13 and J is TRBJ1-2; possibly TRBD1 for D (6 bases). The CDR3 is 15 residues long. Germline CDR1 is PRHDT and CDR2 is FYEKMQ (reference sequence). Deletions cut 5 bases from V and 2 bases from J, with 15 bases between. The DNA for the CDR3 is TGTGCCAGCAGCCCCCAGATAGACAGGAACTATGGCTACACCTTC. Its protein is CASSPQIDRNYGYTF.

To note about this clone: The junction differs from germline at one of its ends, possibly a read error. V and J are TRBV20-1 and TRBJ1-2; D not certain. CDR1 is DFQATT and CDR2 is SNEGSKA in the germline V gene (reference sequence). CDR3 length: 11 residues. DNA of the CDR3: TGCAGTGCTAGAGATAGCTGGGTTTCCTTCTTC. It specifies CSARDSWVSFF.

The chain joins TRBV7-8 to TRBJ1-3; D is undetermined. Trimming removed 5 bases from V and 4 bases from J, with 6 bases in between. The germline V gene has CDR1 SGHVS and CDR2 FQNEAQ. This CDR3 contains 12 residues. CDR3 coding DNA: TGTGCCAGCAGCAAACAGGGAAACACCATATATTTT. Translation gives CASSKQGNTIYF.

This sequence joins TRBV6-2 or TRBV6-3 and TRBJ2-1; D may be TRBD1 (5 bases). CDR3 size: 14 residues. Germline-derived CDR1 and CDR2 are MNHEY and SVGEGT. V was pared by 2 bases and J by 9 bases, with 14 bases between. The CDR3 reads CASSYRWIQAEQFF. In DNA form, the CDR3 reads TGTGCCAGCAGTTACCGATGGATACAGGCTGAGCAGTTCTTC.

The chain couples TRBV7-2 to TRBJ2-4, with 8 bases aligning to TRBD2. Germline V gene sequence: CDR1 SGHTA, CDR2 FQGNSA. The V segment lost 5 bases and the J segment 12 bases; nucleotides outside the gene matches: 9. This CDR3 has 13 residues. The CDR3 loop is CASSLGTSLAQYF. As DNA, the CDR3 is TGTGCCAGCAGCCTTGGGACTAGTTTGGCTCAGTACTTC.

The V gene is TRBV4-1, the J gene TRBJ2-2; TRBD2 matches at 12 bases. Per the germline V gene, CDR1 is MGHRA and CDR2 is YSYEKL. V lost 2 bases to trimming and J lost 2 bases; unmatched junction nucleotides: 6. The CDR3 contains 18 residues. CDR3 loop: CASSQSRLAGANTGELFF. The CDR3 region has the DNA TGCGCCAGCAGCCAATCAAGACTAGCGGGGGCAAACACCGGGGAGCTGTTTTTT.

This clone appeared a single time. This chain uses TRBV19 with TRBJ2-1; tentatively, D is TRBD1 (6 bases). V was clipped by 7 bases and J by 4 bases, with 14 bases between them. The germline V gene encodes CDR1 LNHDA and CDR2 SQIVND (reference sequence). This CDR3 contains 14 residues. The CDR3 reads CASNPGTYYNEQFF. The CDR3 bases are TGTGCCAGTAACCCCGGGACATATTACAATGAGCAGTTCTTC.

The rearrangement links TRBV7-6 to TRBJ2-3; 10 bases are shared with TRBD1. This CDR3 is built from 17 residues. CDR1 and CDR2 (germline): SGHVS, FNYEAQ. After removal of 5 bases from V and 3 bases from J, the junction contained 11 bases not matched to a gene. The CDR3 region is CASSPTTGTGVTDTQYF. DNA of the CDR3: TGTGCCAGCAGCCCAACCACGGGGACAGGGGTAACAGATACGCAGTATTTT.

The gene calls are TRBV6-5 and TRBJ2-3; D may be TRBD1 (7 bases). This CDR3 has 15 amino acids. Germline V gene data show CDR1 as MNHEY and CDR2 as SVGAGI. Between the trimmed V and J ends, which lost 8 bases and 3 bases, there was a span of 18 bases. CDR3 amino acids: CASGRRGRGTDTQYF. The CDR3 nucleotides are TGTGCCAGCGGCCGGCGGGGCAGGGGGACAGATACGCAGTATTTT.

The rearrangement links TRBV6-6 to TRBJ2-1, with D perhaps TRBD2 (5 bases). This CDR3 has 15 residues. Germline V gives CDR1 MNHNY, CDR2 SVGAGI (reference sequence). The ends were cut back, 0 bases at V and 5 bases at J, with 11 bases in the middle. CDR3 bases: TGTGCCAGCAGTTACTCGCGAGGGCCCAACAATGAGCAGTTCTTC. Translated: CASSYSRGPNNEQFF.

The chain recombines TRBV28 with TRBJ1-5, with 9 bases lining up with TRBD1. The CDR3 covers 14 residues. Losses at the gene ends were 4 bases for V and 5 bases for J; bases not matched to a gene: 3. Per the germline V gene, CDR1 is MDHEN and CDR2 is SYDVKM. CDR3 amino acids: CASSYWTGDQPQHF. In nucleotides, the CDR3 is TGTGCCAGCAGTTATTGGACAGGGGATCAGCCCCAGCATTTT.

This clone was observed once. The genes are TRBV28 and TRBJ2-4; TRBD2 matches 8 bases. V lost 10 bases and J lost 3; bases outside the gene matches: 8. Looked up from germline, CDR1 is MDHEN and CDR2 is SYDVKM. The CDR3 runs to 14 residues. CDR3 amino acids: CATSRGGDKNIQYF. The CDR3 region has the DNA TGTGCCACCTCCCGGGGGGGGGACAAAAACATTCAGTACTTC.

The sample holds one count of this clone. V gene TRBV19 combines with J gene TRBJ1-4; no clear D gene. The CDR3 runs to 15 residues. CDR1 is LNHDA and CDR2 is SQIVND in the germline V gene (reference sequence). The germline V and J ends were trimmed by 3 bases and 7 bases, with 15 bases remaining between them. CDR3 sequence: CASSMKWVSGEKLFF. CDR3 nucleotides: TGTGCCAGTAGTATGAAATGGGTTTCGGGTGAAAAACTGTTTTTT.

The chain is built from TRBV15 and TRBJ2-1, with a tentative D call TRBD2 (5 bases). Trimming took off 0 bases at V and 0 bases at J, with 12 bases between the two ends. CDR3 size: 17 residues. Germline CDR1 and CDR2: LNHNV and YYDKDF (reference sequence). CDR3 region: CATSRDLERSSYNEQFF. For the CDR3, the DNA is TGTGCCACCAGCAGAGATCTTGAGCGGAGCTCCTACAATGAGCAGTTCTTC.

The V gene is TRBV5-1, the J gene TRBJ1-1; D remains unclear. Per the germline V gene, CDR1 is SGHRS and CDR2 is YFSETQ. There are 15 residues in the CDR3. Trimming cost V 4 bases and J 1 base, with 14 bases left between them. The CDR3 loop reads CASSSRSASNTEAFF. The CDR3 DNA reads as TGCGCCAGCAGCAGCAGGTCGGCCTCGAACACTGAAGCTTTCTTT.

The chain links TRBV6-5 to TRBJ2-7, with D perhaps TRBD2 (5 bases). The CDR3 consists of 15 residues. Trimming took off 6 bases at V and 3 bases at J, with 18 bases between the two ends. Germline V gene lookup returns CDR1 MNHEY and CDR2 SVGAGI. The chain's CDR3 is CASSPSSPAFYEQYF. The CDR3 bases are TGTGCCAGCAGCCCATCTAGCCCAGCTTTCTACGAGCAGTACTTC.

This clone was detected once. The chain carries TRBV28 and TRBJ1-4; 7 bases match TRBD1. J was trimmed by 8 bases and V by 1 base; bases with no gene match: 4. The CDR3 is 14 residues long. CDR1 and CDR2 (germline): MDHEN, SYDVKM. The CDR3 loop is CASSLSGGKEKLFF. The CDR3 coding sequence is TGTGCCAGCAGTTTATCAGGGGGAAAGGAAAAACTGTTTTTT. The whole variable domain, remainder taken from reference TRBV28 and TRBJ1-4, is DVKVTQSSRYLVKRTGEKVFLECVQDMDHENMFWYRQDPGLGLRLIYFSYDVKMKEKGDIPEGYSVSREKKERFSLILESASTNQTSMYLCASSLSGGKEKLFFGSGTQLSVL.

This chain links TRBV14 with TRBJ2-7; 13 bases match TRBD2. The CDR3 is 16 amino acids. J gave up 3 bases and V 1 base, and 3 bases lay outside the gene matches. From germline, CDR1 is SGHDN and CDR2 FVKESK. The DNA of the CDR3 is TGTGCCAGCAGCCAAGCTGGACTAGCGGGAGTCTACGAGCAGTACTTC. Its translation is CASSQAGLAGVYEQYF.

V gene TRBV5-5 combines with J gene TRBJ1-1, with TRBD1 identical over 8 bases. Trimming removed 4 bases from V and 0 bases from J; junction bases left unmatched: 5. This CDR3 has 15 residues. Germline-derived CDR1 and CDR2 are SGHKS and YYEKEE (reference sequence). CDR3 nucleotides: TGTGCCAGCAGCCTGGGACAGGTGATGAACACTGAAGCTTTCTTT. It codes for CASSLGQVMNTEAFF.

CDR3 loop: CAWSPDRYNQPQHF. The CDR3 nucleotides read TGTGCCTGGAGTCCAGACAGGTACAATCAGCCCCAGCATTTT. The chain has TRBV30 and TRBJ1-5; D perhaps matches TRBD1 (6 bases). V lost 2 bases, J lost 3 bases, and 11 bases lay in between. Germline CDR1 GTSNPN, CDR2 SVGIG (reference sequence). This CDR3 has 14 residues. The whole variable domain, remainder taken from reference TRBV30 and TRBJ1-5, is SQTIHQWPATLVQPVGSPLSLECTVEGTSNPNLYWYRQAAGRGLQLLFYSVGIGQISSEVPQNLSASRPQDRQFILSSKKLLLSDSGFYLCAWSPDRYNQPQHFGDGTRLSIL.

The rearrangement uses TRBV5-1 and TRBJ2-7; 7 nucleotides line up with TRBD1. The CDR3 extends over 14 amino acids. CDR1 is SGHRS, CDR2 YFSETQ, per germline. The junction had 1 base not matched to a gene; V was cut back by 0 bases and J by 1 base. Here the CDR3 reads CASSLVGQSYEQYF. The CDR3, as DNA: TGCGCCAGCAGCTTGGTGGGACAGTCCTACGAGCAGTACTTC. Variable domain in full (rest from reference TRBV5-1 and TRBJ2-7): KAGVTQTPRYLIKTRGQQVTLSCSPISGHRSVSWYQQTPGQGLQFLFEYFSETQRNKGNFPGRFSGRQFSNSRSEMNVSTLELGDSALYLCASSLVGQSYEQYFGPGTRLTVT.

This clone appeared once. The chain links TRBV7-8 to TRBJ2-1; D unresolved. Trimming left V 3 bases short and J 2 bases short, with 11 bases between. Germline CDR1 and CDR2: SGHVS and FQNEAQ. This CDR3 comprises 15 residues. The CDR3 region is CASSLTQFPYNEQFF. CDR3 nucleotides: TGTGCCAGCAGCTTGACACAGTTCCCCTACAATGAGCAGTTCTTC. Drawing the rest from reference TRBV7-8 and TRBJ2-1, the complete variable domain is GAGVSQSPRYKVAKRGQDVALRCDPISGHVSLFWYQQALGQGPEFLTYFQNEAQLDKSGLPSDRFFAERPEGSVSTLKIQRTQQEDSAVYLCASSLTQFPYNEQFFGPGTRLTVL.

The chain is built from TRBV19 and TRBJ2-3, with D perhaps matching TRBD1 (6 bases). Deletions cut 5 bases from V and 8 bases from J, with 26 bases between. Per germline, CDR1 LNHDA and CDR2 SQIVND (reference sequence). This CDR3 contains 17 residues. The CDR3 loop is CASSPTRTVLHARTQYF. Here the CDR3 DNA reads TGTGCCAGTAGTCCTACCAGGACAGTCCTTCACGCACGTACGCAGTATTTT. Supplemented by reference TRBV19 and TRBJ2-3, the full variable domain reads DGGITQSPKYLFRKEGQNVTLSCEQNLNHDAMYWYRQDPGQGLRLIYYSQIVNDFQKGDIAEGYSVSREKKESFPLTVTSAQKNPTAFYLCASSPTRTVLHARTQYFGPGTRLTVL.

The chain links TRBV19 to TRBJ1-1; D unresolved. Germline lookup yields CDR1 LNHDA and CDR2 SQIVND (reference sequence). V lost 6 bases and J lost 0, with 11 bases in between. The CDR3 loop spans 14 amino acids. In DNA form, the CDR3 reads TGTGCCAGTAGCACGTCAAACATGAACACTGAAGCTTTCTTT. Translating it yields CASSTSNMNTEAFF.

This chain uses TRBV25-1 with TRBJ2-7, with a possible D match to TRBD2 (5 bases). Germline-derived CDR1 and CDR2 are MGHDK and SYGVNS. Trimming pared 7 bases from V and 2 bases from J, leaving 6 bases between. This CDR3 comprises 11 residues. The CDR3 sequence is CASTGAYEQYF. Written as DNA, the CDR3 is TGTGCCAGCACCGGGGCCTACGAGCAGTACTTC.

This clone was detected only once. The J gene is TRBJ2-1, the V gene TRBV10-3, with 10 bases identical to TRBD2. Unmatched junction bases numbered 4, after V lost 10 bases and J lost 7 bases. CDR3 size: 12 residues. Germline lookup yields CDR1 ENHRY and CDR2 SYGVKD. Here the CDR3 reads CATWGLANEQFF. For the CDR3, the DNA is TGTGCCACCTGGGGACTAGCGAATGAGCAGTTCTTC.